A single sample is the source of the 3 T cell receptor beta chains below, sequenced in a study of glioma-infiltrating T cells. Amplification of TCR alpha and beta CDR3 regions from RNA used iRepertoire nested multiplex PCR. TCRdb analysed the multiplex PCR reads with MiXCR anew, one entry per CDR3 protein. Among about 400,000 distinct CDR3 sequences listed, around 38% were seen once. What was sequenced was glioma tissue, nonneoplastic brain tissue, or PBMCs (not recorded which). The receptors originated from a human donor with low-grade glioma or glioblastoma, undergoing nonglioma brain surgery, or in good health (not recorded which).

This clonotype showed up many times. J is TRBJ2-7 and V is TRBV27; D ambiguous. Trimming left V 6 bases short and J 2 bases short, with 11 bases between. The CDR3 has 13 residues. Germline V gene lookup returns CDR1 MNHEY and CDR2 SMNVEV (reference sequence). The CDR3 DNA sequence: TGTGCCAGCAGCCCTCTCAGTACCTACGAGCAGTACTTC. Residues: CASSPLSTYEQYF.

This clonotype was counted at least ten times. V is TRBV27 and J is TRBJ2-1; D is ambiguous. The germline V gene has CDR1 MNHEY and CDR2 SMNVEV (reference sequence). Trimming removed 6 bases at V and 6 bases at J, with 6 bases between. There are 11 residues in the CDR3. CDR3 bases: TGTGCCAGCAGGGCTAGCAATGAGCAGTTCTTC. It translates to CASRASNEQFF.

This clonotype appeared many times. V is TRBV6-1 and J is TRBJ1-5; 12 nucleotides align to TRBD1. This CDR3 is 15 amino acids long. The V and J ends lost 5 bases and 6 bases, in that order; junction bases with no gene match: 5. Germline V gene data show CDR1 as MNHNS and CDR2 as SASEGT. The CDR3 DNA sequence: TGTGCCAGCAGTCCGGGACAGGGGGCAATTCAGCCCCAGCATTTT. Encoded protein: CASSPGQGAIQPQHF.